This TCR beta chain originates from a study of naive and memory T cell subsets. This clonotype was observed a handful of times. The beta constant-region primer was an equimolar mix of two oligonucleotides covering TRBC1 and TRBC2. The ligated cDNA underwent four PCR rounds using SP2 and nested alpha and beta constant-region primers. TCRdb processed the UMI-ligation and nested PCR reads anew with MiXCR; each CDR3 protein has one entry. The sample consists of over 65,000 distinct CDR3 sequences, around 9% of them appearing once. Deletions cut 0 bases from V and 6 bases from J, with 13 bases between. CDR3 length: 14 residues. In germline, CDR1 is GTSNPN, CDR2 SVGIG (reference sequence).

The chain joins TRBV30 to TRBJ2-3; D may correspond to TRBD1 or TRBD2 (5 bases each). The receptor comes from a human donor in good health. Sequenced input: naive CD8+ T cells from blood. The CDR3 bases are TGTGCCTGGAGTGTAGGAGGCGCAGGGGATACGCAGTATTTT. This encodes CAWSVGGAGDTQYF.